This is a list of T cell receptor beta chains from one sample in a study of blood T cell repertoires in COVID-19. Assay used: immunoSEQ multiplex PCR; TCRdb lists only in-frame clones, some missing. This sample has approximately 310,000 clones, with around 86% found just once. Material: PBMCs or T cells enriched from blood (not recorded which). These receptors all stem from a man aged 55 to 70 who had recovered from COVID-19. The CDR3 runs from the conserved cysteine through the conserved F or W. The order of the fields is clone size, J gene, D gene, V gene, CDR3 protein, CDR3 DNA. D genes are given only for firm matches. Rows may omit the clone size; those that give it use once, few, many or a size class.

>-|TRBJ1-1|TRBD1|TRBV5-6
CASSPRGQLETEAFF
TGTGCCAGCAGCCCCCGGGGACAGCTGGAAACTGAAGCTTTCTTT
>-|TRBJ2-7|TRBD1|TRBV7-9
CASSKFRDRGSEQYF
TGTGCCAGCAGCAAGTTCCGAGACAGGGGGTCCGAGCAGTACTTC
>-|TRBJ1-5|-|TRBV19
CASSIDLEGYSNQPQHF
TGTGCCAGTAGTATAGATCTAGAGGGATATAGCAATCAGCCCCAGCATTTT
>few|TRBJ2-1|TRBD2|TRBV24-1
CATRTSGGNEQFF
TGTGCCACCAGGACTAGCGGGGGCAATGAGCAGTTCTTC
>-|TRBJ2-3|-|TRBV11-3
CASSLAPNRVYF
TGTGCCAGCAGCTTAGCCCCCAACAGGGTCTATTTT
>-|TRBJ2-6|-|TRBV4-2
CASSDGTGANVLTF
TGTGCCAGCAGTGACGGGACTGGGGCCAACGTCCTGACTTTC
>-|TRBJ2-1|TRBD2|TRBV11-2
CASSSSGLAGFSGNEQFF
TGTGCCAGCAGCTCGTCGGGACTAGCGGGCTTCTCTGGGAATGAGCAGTTCTTC
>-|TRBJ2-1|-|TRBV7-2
CASSRRRGAGSSYNEQFF
TGTGCCAGCAGCCGCCGACGCGGTGCGGGAAGCTCCTACAATGAGCAGTTCTTC
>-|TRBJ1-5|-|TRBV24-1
CATSEPQPGAHNQPQHF
TGTGCCACCAGTGAGCCCCAGCCAGGGGCGCATAATCAGCCCCAGCATTTT
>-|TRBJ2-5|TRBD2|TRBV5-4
CASSLGVGGRETQYF
TGTGCCAGCAGCTTGGGGGTGGGAGGGAGAGAGACCCAGTACTTC
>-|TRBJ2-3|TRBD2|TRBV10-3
CAISERAGGGADTQYF
TGTGCCATCAGTGAGAGGGCGGGAGGAGGAGCAGATACGCAGTATTTT
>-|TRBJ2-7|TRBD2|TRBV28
CASSPGGPLFSYEQYF
TGTGCCAGCTCGCCGGGAGGGCCTTTATTCTCCTACGAGCAGTACTTC
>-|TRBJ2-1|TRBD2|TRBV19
CASERDSYNEQFF
TGTGCCAGTGAGCGGGACTCCTACAATGAGCAGTTCTTC
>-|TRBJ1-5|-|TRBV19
CASSIWPSDQPQHF
TGTGCCAGTAGTATCTGGCCCAGCGATCAGCCCCAGCATTTT
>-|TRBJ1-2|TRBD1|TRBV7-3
CASSSRTGNYGYTF
TGTGCCAGCAGCTCCCGGACAGGGAACTATGGCTACACCTTC
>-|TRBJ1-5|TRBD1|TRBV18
CASSPWDREFSNQPQHF
TGTGCCAGCTCACCGTGGGACAGGGAGTTTAGCAATCAGCCCCAGCATTTT
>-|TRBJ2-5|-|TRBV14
CASSQSAGSKTQYF
TGTGCCAGCAGCCAAAGCGCCGGGTCGAAGACCCAGTACTTC
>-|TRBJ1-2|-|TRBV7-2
CASSLDSSNYGYTF
TGTGCCAGCAGCTTGGACAGCTCTAACTATGGCTACACCTTC
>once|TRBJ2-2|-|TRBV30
CAWSRVTGELFF
TGTGCCTGGAGTCGAGTAACCGGGGAGCTGTTTTTT
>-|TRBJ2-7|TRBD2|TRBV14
CASSLTSGRAREQYF
TGTGCCAGCAGCCTTACTAGCGGGAGGGCAAGGGAGCAGTACTTC
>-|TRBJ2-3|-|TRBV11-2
CASSIRRADTQYF
TGTGCCAGCAGCATCCGCCGGGCAGATACGCAGTATTTT
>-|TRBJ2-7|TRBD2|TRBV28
CASSLAGGKGYEQYF
TGTGCCAGCAGTTTAGCGGGGGGCAAAGGGTACGAGCAGTACTTC
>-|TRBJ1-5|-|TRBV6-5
CASRMSPVMPQHF
TGTGCCAGCAGGATGAGCCCCGTTATGCCCCAGCATTTT
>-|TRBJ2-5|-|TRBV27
CASSESKGRAIQETQYF
TGTGCCAGCAGTGAATCTAAGGGCAGGGCGATTCAAGAGACCCAGTACTTC
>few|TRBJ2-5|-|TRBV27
CASSLRLSQETQYF
TGTGCCAGCAGTTTACGTTTGTCGCAAGAGACCCAGTACTTC
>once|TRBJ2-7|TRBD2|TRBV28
CASSEAGEQYF
TGTGCCAGCAGTGAAGCGGGAGAGCAGTACTTC
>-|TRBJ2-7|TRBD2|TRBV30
CAWTFASGVSYEQYF
TGTGCCTGGACGTTCGCTAGCGGGGTATCCTACGAGCAGTACTTC
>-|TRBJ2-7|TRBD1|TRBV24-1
CATSAGGTGRGSAYEQYF
TGTGCCACCAGTGCCGGCGGGACAGGGAGAGGGTCTGCCTACGAGCAGTACTTC
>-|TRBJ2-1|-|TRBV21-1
CASSKARGLAGKIYNEQFF
TGTGCCAGCAGCAAAGCGCGGGGACTAGCGGGGAAAATATACAATGAGCAGTTCTTC
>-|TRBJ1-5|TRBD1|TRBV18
CASSPGQGGSNQPQHF
TGTGCCAGCTCACCCGGACAGGGAGGGAGCAATCAGCCCCAGCATTTT
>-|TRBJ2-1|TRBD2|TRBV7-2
CASSLVSSGVNEQFF
TGTGCCAGCAGCTTAGTGTCTAGCGGGGTTAATGAGCAGTTCTTC
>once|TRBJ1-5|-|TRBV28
CASTRYGYSNQPQHF
TGTGCCAGCACCAGGTATGGATATAGCAATCAGCCCCAGCATTTT
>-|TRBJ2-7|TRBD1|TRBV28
CASSYRTGGEQYF
TGTGCCAGCAGTTACCGGACAGGGGGCGAGCAGTACTTC
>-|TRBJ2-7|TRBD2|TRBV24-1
CATSDLPGGAPSYERYF
TGTGCCACCAGTGATTTGCCGGGGGGGGCGCCCTCCTACGAGCGATACTTC
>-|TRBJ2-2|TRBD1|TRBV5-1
CASSLAGTGTTGELFF
TGCGCCAGCAGCTTGGCCGGGACAGGGACCACCGGGGAGCTGTTTTTT
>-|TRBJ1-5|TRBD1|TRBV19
CASREGQGRNQPQHF
TGTGCCAGTAGGGAAGGACAGGGAAGGAATCAGCCCCAGCATTTT
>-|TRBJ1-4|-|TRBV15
CATSRPGGRNEKLFF
TGTGCCACCAGCAGACCGGGGGGGAGGAATGAAAAACTGTTTTTT
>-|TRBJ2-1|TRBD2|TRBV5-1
CASSPPAGAPGEQFF
TGCGCCAGCAGCCCCCCAGCGGGAGCCCCTGGTGAGCAGTTCTTC
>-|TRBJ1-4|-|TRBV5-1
CASSLEAGLEKLFF
TGCGCCAGCAGCTTGGAGGCAGGACTCGAAAAACTGTTTTTT
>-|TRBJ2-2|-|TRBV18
CASSKWTGFTGELFF
TGTGCCAGCTCAAAATGGACGGGGTTCACCGGGGAGCTGTTTTTT
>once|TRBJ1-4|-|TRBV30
CAWSLRQPTNEKLFF
TGTGCCTGGAGTCTACGACAGCCAACTAATGAAAAACTGTTTTTT